These T cell receptor beta chains were read from a single sample in a study of cytomegalovirus exposure and HLA in healthy donors. Method: immunoSEQ multiplex PCR; TCRdb's copy keeps in-frame clones and lacks some. In all, the sample yields about 52,000 clones. Sample: PBMCs. All receptors derive from a woman aged 60-75 years in good health and CMV-seropositive. Both conserved end residues are part of each CDR3. Each record gives: D gene, J gene, V gene, CDR3 protein, CDR3 DNA. A D gene is named only where the DNA matches it firmly.

D gene: TRBD2
J gene: TRBJ2-5
V gene: TRBV4-1
CDR3 protein: CASSQMSWPLAGGETQYF
CDR3 DNA: TGCGCCAGCAGCCAAATGTCCTGGCCACTAGCGGGGGGGGAGACCCAGTACTTC

D gene: -
J gene: TRBJ1-1
V gene: TRBV5-1
CDR3 protein: CASSPVRDDYTEAFF
CDR3 DNA: TGCGCCAGCAGCCCGGTCCGGGATGATTACACTGAAGCTTTCTTT

D gene: TRBD1
J gene: TRBJ1-1
V gene: TRBV20-1
CDR3 protein: CSASQGVEAFF
CDR3 DNA: TGCAGTGCCAGTCAGGGGGTTGAAGCTTTCTTT

D gene: -
J gene: TRBJ1-5
V gene: TRBV28
CDR3 protein: CASSLWGHNNQPQHF
CDR3 DNA: TGTGCCAGCAGTTTATGGGGACATAACAATCAGCCCCAGCATTTT

D gene: TRBD1
J gene: TRBJ2-7
V gene: TRBV7-8
CDR3 protein: CASSSHRGPYEQYF
CDR3 DNA: TGTGCCAGCAGCTCCCACAGGGGCCCCTACGAGCAGTACTTC

D gene: -
J gene: TRBJ1-5
V gene: TRBV6-1
CDR3 protein: CASWGGNNQPQHF
CDR3 DNA: TGTGCCAGCTGGGGGGGTAACAATCAGCCCCAGCATTTT

D gene: TRBD1
J gene: TRBJ1-1
V gene: TRBV5-4
CDR3 protein: CASSLAGGAGHTEAFF
CDR3 DNA: TGTGCCAGCAGCTTGGCAGGGGGCGCGGGGCACACTGAAGCTTTCTTT

D gene: -
J gene: TRBJ1-6
V gene: TRBV15
CDR3 protein: CATSRGRNSPLHF
CDR3 DNA: TGTGCCACCAGCAGGGGCCGGAATTCACCCCTCCACTTT

D gene: TRBD2
J gene: TRBJ2-1
V gene: TRBV7-2
CDR3 protein: CASSLTRGGLTEQFF
CDR3 DNA: TGTGCCAGCAGCTTAACCCGGGGGGGCCTTACTGAGCAGTTCTTC

D gene: TRBD1
J gene: TRBJ2-2
V gene: TRBV5-1
CDR3 protein: CASSPDRGGNTGELFF
CDR3 DNA: TGCGCCAGCAGCCCCGACAGGGGTGGGAACACCGGGGAGCTGTTTTTT

D gene: TRBD2
J gene: TRBJ2-5
V gene: TRBV19
CDR3 protein: CASSIGTTSGGSQETQYF
CDR3 DNA: TGTGCCAGTAGTATAGGGACGACTAGCGGGGGGTCCCAAGAGACCCAGTACTTC

D gene: TRBD2
J gene: TRBJ2-4
V gene: TRBV7-9
CDR3 protein: CASSSGLAGDHF
CDR3 DNA: TGTGCCAGCAGCTCGGGACTAGCGGGGGATCACTTC

D gene: -
J gene: TRBJ1-1
V gene: TRBV6-1
CDR3 protein: CASGREATEAFF
CDR3 DNA: TGTGCCAGTGGACGGGAGGCCACTGAAGCTTTCTTT

D gene: -
J gene: TRBJ1-2
V gene: TRBV6-1
CDR3 protein: CASSHQDYFYGYTF
CDR3 DNA: TGTGCCAGCAGCCACCAGGATTATTTCTATGGCTACACCTTC

D gene: TRBD1
J gene: TRBJ2-7
V gene: TRBV5-1
CDR3 protein: CASSINLGTATSSYEQYF
CDR3 DNA: TGCGCCAGCAGCATTAACCTAGGGACAGCCACCTCCTCCTACGAGCAGTACTTC

D gene: -
J gene: TRBJ1-1
V gene: TRBV7-8
CDR3 protein: CASSQASTGFRSEAFF
CDR3 DNA: TGTGCCAGCAGCCAGGCCTCTACAGGGTTTAGGAGTGAAGCTTTCTTT

D gene: -
J gene: TRBJ2-3
V gene: TRBV9
CDR3 protein: CASRQDGGTQYF
CDR3 DNA: TGTGCCAGCAGGCAAGACGGGGGTACGCAGTATTTT

D gene: TRBD1
J gene: TRBJ1-6
V gene: TRBV7-2
CDR3 protein: CASSLRPSGTGNSPLHF
CDR3 DNA: TGTGCCAGCAGCTTAAGGCCCTCCGGGACAGGGAATTCACCCCTCCACTTT

D gene: -
J gene: TRBJ1-2
V gene: TRBV4-2
CDR3 protein: CASSQDSFYTF
CDR3 DNA: TGTGCCAGCAGCCAAGATTCCTTCTACACCTTC

D gene: -
J gene: TRBJ2-7
V gene: TRBV11-2
CDR3 protein: CASSFGGYEQYF
CDR3 DNA: TGTGCCAGCAGCTTCGGGGGCTACGAGCAGTACTTC

D gene: TRBD2
J gene: TRBJ2-3
V gene: TRBV5-1
CDR3 protein: CASSLSTSGATDTQYF
CDR3 DNA: TGCGCCAGCAGCTTGTCGACTAGCGGGGCTACAGATACGCAGTATTTT

D gene: -
J gene: TRBJ1-1
V gene: TRBV21-1
CDR3 protein: CASSKSGEHMNTEAFF
CDR3 DNA: TGTGCCAGCAGCAAATCGGGGGAGCATATGAACACTGAAGCTTTCTTT

D gene: -
J gene: TRBJ1-1
V gene: TRBV10-3
CDR3 protein: CAIRMARLPNTEAFF
CDR3 DNA: TGTGCCATCAGGATGGCGAGGCTTCCGAACACTGAAGCTTTCTTT

D gene: -
J gene: TRBJ2-4
V gene: TRBV5-1
CDR3 protein: CASSLLGQGLAKNIQYF
CDR3 DNA: TGCGCCAGCAGCTTGTTAGGGCAGGGCCTAGCCAAAAACATTCAGTACTTC

D gene: -
J gene: TRBJ1-1
V gene: TRBV29-1
CDR3 protein: CSVENTGLNTEAFF
CDR3 DNA: TGCAGCGTTGAAAATACAGGGTTGAACACTGAAGCTTTCTTT

D gene: TRBD1
J gene: TRBJ2-7
V gene: TRBV15
CDR3 protein: CATSRGDSLYYEQYF
CDR3 DNA: TGTGCCACCAGCAGAGGGGACAGCCTTTACTACGAGCAGTACTTC

D gene: -
J gene: TRBJ1-2
V gene: TRBV28
CDR3 protein: CASSAGQSFYGYTF
CDR3 DNA: TGTGCCAGCAGTGCAGGACAGAGCTTCTATGGCTACACCTTC

D gene: TRBD1
J gene: TRBJ1-2
V gene: TRBV18
CDR3 protein: CASSPDRDNYGYTF
CDR3 DNA: TGTGCCAGCTCACCGGACAGGGACAACTATGGCTACACCTTC

D gene: TRBD1
J gene: TRBJ1-1
V gene: TRBV6-1
CDR3 protein: CASSGTGGNTEAFF
CDR3 DNA: TGTGCCAGCAGCGGGACAGGGGGGAACACTGAAGCTTTCTTT

D gene: TRBD1
J gene: TRBJ1-1
V gene: TRBV7-2
CDR3 protein: CASIQGGAAGEAFF
CDR3 DNA: TGTGCCAGCATCCAAGGGGGCGCAGCGGGTGAAGCTTTCTTT

D gene: -
J gene: TRBJ1-1
V gene: TRBV5-1
CDR3 protein: CASSVTGQNTEAFF
CDR3 DNA: TGCGCCAGCAGCGTGACCGGACAGAACACTGAAGCTTTCTTT

D gene: -
J gene: TRBJ1-1
V gene: TRBV10-3
CDR3 protein: CAISDGQITEAFF
CDR3 DNA: TGTGCCATCAGCGACGGACAGATCACTGAAGCTTTCTTT

D gene: TRBD1
J gene: TRBJ2-1
V gene: TRBV29-1
CDR3 protein: CSARTGGHEQFF
CDR3 DNA: TGCAGCGCCCGGACAGGGGGCCATGAGCAGTTCTTC

D gene: TRBD1
J gene: TRBJ1-2
V gene: TRBV5-1
CDR3 protein: CASSFLPVRGLYYGYTF
CDR3 DNA: TGCGCCAGCAGCTTTCTCCCTGTCAGGGGGCTGTACTATGGCTACACCTTC

D gene: -
J gene: TRBJ1-2
V gene: TRBV20-1
CDR3 protein: CSARADYGYTF
CDR3 DNA: TGCAGTGCTAGGGCAGACTATGGCTACACCTTC

D gene: -
J gene: TRBJ1-4
V gene: TRBV7-2
CDR3 protein: CASSLKGLGTNEKLFF
CDR3 DNA: TGTGCCAGCAGCTTAAAGGGGTTGGGAACTAATGAAAAACTGTTTTTT

D gene: -
J gene: TRBJ1-5
V gene: TRBV28
CDR3 protein: CASSFGGGQPQHF
CDR3 DNA: TGTGCCAGCAGTTTTGGGGGGGGACAGCCCCAGCATTTT

D gene: -
J gene: TRBJ1-1
V gene: TRBV5-1
CDR3 protein: CASSPEGAGGSTEAFF
CDR3 DNA: TGCGCCAGCAGCCCGGAAGGTGCAGGTGGATCAACTGAAGCTTTCTTT

D gene: -
J gene: TRBJ1-1
V gene: TRBV9
CDR3 protein: CASSPRTEGNTEAFF
CDR3 DNA: TGTGCCAGCAGCCCGCGGACAGAGGGGAACACTGAAGCTTTCTTT

D gene: TRBD1
J gene: TRBJ1-5
V gene: TRBV29-1
CDR3 protein: CSVGTGGQPQHF
CDR3 DNA: TGCAGCGTGGGGACAGGGGGTCAGCCCCAGCATTTT

D gene: -
J gene: TRBJ1-2
V gene: TRBV7-2
CDR3 protein: CASSLVNRPNGYTF
CDR3 DNA: TGTGCCAGCAGCTTAGTGAACAGACCCAACGGCTACACCTTC

D gene: -
J gene: TRBJ1-1
V gene: TRBV7-9
CDR3 protein: CASSLLAGLNTEAFF
CDR3 DNA: TGTGCCAGCAGCTTACTGGCGGGATTGAACACTGAAGCTTTCTTT

D gene: -
J gene: TRBJ1-4
V gene: TRBV27
CDR3 protein: CASSRPGSNEKLFF
CDR3 DNA: TGTGCCAGCAGTCGCCCGGGATCTAATGAAAAACTGTTTTTT

D gene: TRBD2
J gene: TRBJ2-2
V gene: TRBV2
CDR3 protein: CASQGLMNTGELFF
CDR3 DNA: TGTGCCAGCCAGGGACTAATGAACACCGGGGAGCTGTTTTTT

D gene: TRBD1
J gene: TRBJ1-1
V gene: TRBV4-1
CDR3 protein: CASSQWGRGRGSVEAFF
CDR3 DNA: TGCGCCAGCAGCCAATGGGGCAGGGGGCGGGGATCAGTTGAAGCTTTCTTT

D gene: TRBD2
J gene: TRBJ2-1
V gene: TRBV5-1
CDR3 protein: CASSGGAGGPDNEQFF
CDR3 DNA: TGCGCCAGCAGCGGAGGAGCGGGGGGGCCAGACAATGAGCAGTTCTTC

D gene: -
J gene: TRBJ1-2
V gene: TRBV7-9
CDR3 protein: CASTITPYGYTF
CDR3 DNA: TGTGCCAGCACCATAACTCCCTATGGCTACACCTTC

D gene: -
J gene: TRBJ2-7
V gene: TRBV28
CDR3 protein: CASSLTAVLYEQYF
CDR3 DNA: TGTGCCAGCAGTTTAACAGCCGTCCTGTACGAGCAGTACTTC

D gene: TRBD1
J gene: TRBJ1-1
V gene: TRBV7-9
CDR3 protein: CASSLAGTGEGTEAFF
CDR3 DNA: TGTGCCAGCAGCTTAGCCGGGACAGGGGAGGGCACTGAAGCTTTCTTT

D gene: -
J gene: TRBJ2-7
V gene: TRBV7-9
CDR3 protein: CASRPPTSGYTYEQYF
CDR3 DNA: TGTGCCAGCAGACCCCCCACATCAGGGTATACCTACGAGCAGTACTTC

D gene: -
J gene: TRBJ1-2
V gene: TRBV7-8
CDR3 protein: CASSLALGADYGYTF
CDR3 DNA: TGTGCCAGCAGCTTAGCGCTGGGGGCCGACTATGGCTACACCTTC

D gene: TRBD1
J gene: TRBJ2-5
V gene: TRBV9
CDR3 protein: CASSVWTGTQETQYF
CDR3 DNA: TGTGCCAGCAGCGTCTGGACAGGGACTCAAGAGACCCAGTACTTC

D gene: TRBD1
J gene: TRBJ2-1
V gene: TRBV6-5
CDR3 protein: CASSAGTGVYNEQFF
CDR3 DNA: TGTGCCAGCTCAGCGGGGACAGGGGTCTACAATGAGCAGTTCTTC

D gene: -
J gene: TRBJ2-7
V gene: TRBV6-5
CDR3 protein: CASMYAGDYEQYF
CDR3 DNA: TGTGCCAGCATGTATGCAGGGGATTACGAGCAGTACTTC